Listed here are 29 T cell receptor beta chains from one sample, sequenced in a study of cytomegalovirus exposure and HLA in healthy donors (dated by TCRdb to about 2017). Library preparation employed the immunoSEQ multiplex PCR assay. For the multiplex PCR, a mixture combining 60 forward primers for TCR Vbeta segments and 13 reverse primers for TCR Jbeta segments was used. This immuneACCESS table, as held by TCRdb, lists in-frame sequences with V and J called but not all clones. Of the missing ones, under half trace to an unresolved V gene in checked studies; the others have no known cause. This sample has tens of thousands of clones in its table, and roughly 82% of those were observed once. Roughly 12% of the sample belongs to the ten largest clones. The sample was PBMCs. The receptors stem from a male donor in good health and CMV-seropositive.

The V call is TRBV7-9, the J call TRBJ2-1; 7 bases are a match to TRBD2. Per germline, CDR1 SEHNR and CDR2 FQNEAQ (reference sequence). With 7 bases clipped from V and 1 base from J, the junction kept 4 bases outside the gene matches. CDR3 length: 14 amino acids. For the CDR3, the DNA is TGTGCCAGCAATGGGGGGGGTTCCTACAATGAGCAGTTCTTC. Translating gives CASNGGGSYNEQFF. The entire variable domain, with the rest obtained from reference TRBV7-9 and TRBJ2-1, is as follows: DTGVSQNPRHKITKRGQNVTFRCDPISEHNRLYWYRQTLGQGPEFLTYFQNEAQLEKSRLLSDRFSAERPKGSFSTLEIQRTEQGDSAMYLCASNGGGSYNEQFFGPGTRLTVL.

V and J are TRBV5-4 and TRBJ1-4; 7 bases fit TRBD1. Losses at the gene ends were 0 bases for V and 5 bases for J; bases not matched to a gene: 1. This CDR3 is 14 amino acids long. CDR1 is SGHNT and CDR2 is YYREEE in the germline V gene (reference sequence). The CDR3 sequence: CASSLGRGNEKLFF. As DNA, the CDR3 is TGTGCCAGCAGCTTGGGCAGGGGGAATGAAAAACTGTTTTTT.

The gene calls are TRBV5-4 and TRBJ2-3; 8 bases agree with TRBD2. V was clipped by 3 bases and J by 1 base; unmatched bases: 7. The CDR3 extends over 16 amino acids. Germline assignment: CDR1 SGHNT and CDR2 YYREEE (reference sequence). The chain's CDR3 is CASSSRGGRGTDTQYF. Written as DNA, the CDR3 is TGTGCCAGCAGCTCCCGGGGGGGCCGCGGCACAGATACGCAGTATTTT.

The J gene is TRBJ1-5, the V gene TRBV19, with 7 bases that match TRBD1. Germline lookup yields CDR1 LNHDA and CDR2 SQIVND (reference sequence). J lost 6 bases, V lost 4 bases, and 6 bases had no gene match. The length of the CDR3 is 14 residues. CDR3 in DNA: TGTGCCAGTAGTAGACAGGGCTTGAGTCAGCCCCAGCATTTT. Its protein product is CASSRQGLSQPQHF.

The genes are TRBV5-4 and TRBJ2-2; D is unclear. Germline values: CDR1 SGHNT, CDR2 YYREEE (reference sequence). V was pared by 2 bases and J by 6 bases, with 8 bases between. This CDR3 spans 13 amino acids. In DNA form, the CDR3 reads TGTGCCAGCAGCTTCCTAACCCCCGGGGAGCTGTTTTTT. Translation gives CASSFLTPGELFF. Together with reference TRBV5-4 and TRBJ2-2, the CDR3 gives the full variable domain: ETGVTQSPTHLIKTRGQQVTLRCSSQSGHNTVSWYQQALGQGPQFIFQYYREEENGRGNFPPRFSGLQFPNYSSELNVNALELDDSALYLCASSFLTPGELFFGEGSRLTVL.

The chain recombines TRBV28 with TRBJ1-1, with D hard to call. The V and J ends lost 2 bases and 11 bases respectively, with 21 bases between them. This CDR3 comprises 15 residues. Per germline, CDR1 MDHEN and CDR2 SYDVKM. The CDR3 sequence: CASSLPSGLLLDAFF. Written as DNA, the CDR3 is TGTGCCAGCAGTTTACCTTCTGGACTGCTCCTGGACGCTTTCTTT.

This chain connects TRBV7-9 to TRBJ1-3; 9 positions match TRBD1. Germline trimming cut 5 bases from V and 5 bases from J; bases unmatched to any gene: 10. The CDR3 length is 16 residues. Germline CDR1 SEHNR, CDR2 FQNEAQ (reference sequence). Here the CDR3 reads CASSTAGTGPRNTIYF. CDR3 coding DNA: TGTGCCAGCAGCACCGCCGGGACAGGGCCTCGAAACACCATATATTTT.

This chain connects TRBV5-4 to TRBJ2-5, with a possible D match to TRBD2 (6 bases). The DNA end is a closer match to TRBJ2-7, so the J assignment may be wrong. Germline CDR1 is SGHNT and CDR2 is YYREEE (reference sequence). This CDR3 has 15 residues. CDR3 in DNA: TGTGCCAGCAGCTTACTCGGGGGAAGCTCCTACGAGCAGTACTTC. Translation: CASSLLGGSSYEQYF.

The V call is TRBV5-6, the J call TRBJ2-7; 7 bases are shared with TRBD1. The germline CDR1 and CDR2 sequences are SGHDT and YYEEEE. There are 13 residues in the CDR3. V gave up 3 bases and J gave up 5 bases; unmatched junction bases: 5. CDR3 nucleotides: TGTGCCAGCAGCTCCGAGGGGGCGCACGAGCAGTACTTC. This encodes CASSSEGAHEQYF.

This clone was observed a few times. This rearrangement joins TRBV7-9 to TRBJ1-2; 7 bases align to TRBD1. The CDR3 runs 16 residues. In germline, CDR1 is SEHNR, CDR2 FQNEAQ (reference sequence). The V and J ends lost 4 bases and 6 bases, in that order; junction bases with no gene match: 14. The CDR3 loop reads CASSSELQGFRDGYTF. In nucleotides, the CDR3 is TGTGCCAGCAGCTCGGAGTTACAGGGGTTTAGGGATGGCTACACCTTC.

This chain uses TRBV27 with TRBJ2-1, with D possibly being TRBD2 (7 bases). In germline, CDR1 is MNHEY, CDR2 SMNVEV (reference sequence). The V gene lost 6 bases and the J gene lost 3 bases, with 15 bases spanning the gap. There are 15 residues in the CDR3. This CDR3 reads CASRPLGGGYNEQFF. The CDR3 DNA is TGTGCCAGCAGACCCTTAGGGGGGGGCTACAATGAGCAGTTCTTC.

The gene calls are TRBV28 and TRBJ1-5, with 8 positions matching TRBD1. The germline V gene has CDR1 MDHEN and CDR2 SYDVKM. The V segment lost 3 bases and the J segment 0 bases; nucleotides outside the gene matches: 7. The CDR3 is 17 residues long. CDR3 loop: CASSFGGTGVSNQPQHF. The CDR3 DNA follows: TGTGCCAGCAGTTTTGGAGGGACAGGAGTTAGCAATCAGCCCCAGCATTTT.

This clone was observed a handful of times. The chain uses TRBV6-1 and TRBJ1-5, with TRBD1 as a possible D gene (6 bases). Deletions cut 7 bases from V and 6 bases from J, with 13 bases between. The germline V gene encodes CDR1 MNHNS and CDR2 SASEGT. The CDR3 extends over 13 amino acids. The CDR3 sequence: CASTRGSGQPQHF. CDR3 bases: TGTGCCAGCACCAGGGGCTCCGGTCAGCCCCAGCATTTT.

Note on this clone: One end of the junction does not line up with germline, which may come from a read error. CDR3 protein: CSSSSPGTGGAKTEAFF. CDR3 sequence (DNA): TGTTCCAGCAGCTCCCCCGGGACAGGGGGCGCGAAGACTGAAGCTTTCTTT. The chain carries TRBV7-9 and TRBJ1-1; 12 bases line up with TRBD1. Germline V gene data show CDR1 as SEHNR and CDR2 as FQNEAQ (reference sequence). This CDR3 has 17 amino acids. Based on the CDR3 plus reference TRBV7-9 and TRBJ1-1, the full variable domain is DTGVSQNPRHKITKRGQNVTFRCDPISEHNRLYWYRQTLGQGPEFLTYFQNEAQLEKSRLLSDRFSAERPKGSFSTLEIQRTEQGDSAMYLCSSSSPGTGGAKTEAFFGQGTRLTVV.

Comment on this clone: Other DNA sequences from this sample encode an identical CDR3 as well. CDR3 amino acids: CASSLTGGSYNEQFF. DNA of the CDR3: TGCGCCAGCAGCTTGACGGGAGGCTCCTACAATGAGCAGTTCTTC. The V gene is TRBV5-1, the J gene TRBJ2-1; 7 bases agree with TRBD2. Per germline, CDR1 SGHRS and CDR2 YFSETQ. The ends lost 1 base at V and 0 bases at J; junction bases unmatched: 1. This CDR3 has 15 residues.

This chain links TRBV15 with TRBJ1-4, with a tentative D call TRBD1 (5 bases). This CDR3 region has 15 residues. Germline CDR1 reads LNHNV; CDR2 reads YYDKDF (reference sequence). Trimming shortened V by 0 bases and J by 8 bases, and 13 bases separated the two germline ends. CDR3 sequence: CATSRERGTGEKLFF. The CDR3 DNA reads as TGTGCCACCAGCAGAGAAAGGGGAACTGGAGAAAAACTGTTTTTT.

The chain joins TRBV7-8 to TRBJ2-1; D is perhaps TRBD2 (5 bases). Deletions cut 0 bases from V and 10 bases from J, with 19 bases between. This CDR3 is 16 amino acids long. Germline V gene data show CDR1 as SGHVS and CDR2 as FQNEAQ. The CDR3 DNA follows: TGTGCCAGCAGCTTAGCGATTAGATCCCTCAGAGGGGAGCAGTTCTTC. It encodes CASSLAIRSLRGEQFF. The full variable domain, completed using reference TRBV7-8 and TRBJ2-1, is GAGVSQSPRYKVAKRGQDVALRCDPISGHVSLFWYQQALGQGPEFLTYFQNEAQLDKSGLPSDRFFAERPEGSVSTLKIQRTQQEDSAVYLCASSLAIRSLRGEQFFGPGTRLTVL.

The chain combines TRBV11-3 with TRBJ2-3, with 7 nucleotides matching TRBD1. This CDR3 is 17 amino acids long. CDR1 SGHNT and CDR2 YENEEA come from the germline V gene. With 4 bases clipped from V and 0 bases from J, the junction kept 10 bases outside the gene matches. The CDR3 here is CASSSARTGASTDTQYF. CDR3 sequence (DNA): TGTGCCAGCAGCTCGGCACGGACAGGAGCTAGCACAGATACGCAGTATTTT.

This chain joins TRBV5-1 and TRBJ1-1; a weak D match, TRBD1 (6 bases). V lost 4 bases to trimming and J lost 1 base, with 17 bases between them. The CDR3 spans 16 residues. Germline V gene data show CDR1 as SGHRS and CDR2 as YFSETQ. The CDR3 protein is CASSLLGGQANTEAFF. The CDR3 DNA follows: TGCGCCAGCAGCCTCTTGGGGGGGCAGGCGAACACTGAAGCTTTCTTT.

The V and J genes are TRBV10-2 and TRBJ2-5, with TRBD2 matching over 10 bases. Germline CDR1 and CDR2: WSHSY and SAAADI. The CDR3 extends over 16 amino acids. Trimming cost V 4 bases and J 2 bases; bases outside gene matches: 7. The CDR3 DNA reads TGCGCCAGCAGTGTATCGGCTAGCGGGGGTCAAGAGACCCAGTACTTC. Its protein is CASSVSASGGQETQYF.

The chain carries TRBV4-1 and TRBJ1-1; D uncertain. V lost 2 bases to trimming and J lost 1 base, with 14 bases between them. Germline values: CDR1 MGHRA, CDR2 YSYEKL. This CDR3 has 16 residues. CDR3 in DNA: TGCGCCAGCAGCCAATTCGGGTTTTCAGCGAACACTGAAGCTTTCTTT. The encoded protein is CASSQFGFSANTEAFF.

V gene TRBV6-5 combines with J gene TRBJ2-2; 7 bases are shared with TRBD1. Germline V gene sequence: CDR1 MNHEY, CDR2 SVGAGI. Unmatched junction bases numbered 2, after V lost 0 bases and J lost 7 bases. The CDR3 is 14 residues long. The chain's CDR3 is CASSYSQGIGELFF. CDR3 in DNA: TGTGCCAGCAGTTACTCACAGGGGATCGGGGAGCTGTTTTTT.

In this sample, this clone turned up once. The V and J genes are TRBV19 and TRBJ2-1; perhaps TRBD1 as D (7 bases). Trimming pared 0 bases from V and 2 bases from J, leaving 20 bases between. CDR3 length equals 19 residues. Germline CDR1 and CDR2: LNHDA and SQIVND (reference sequence). The DNA for the CDR3 is TGTGCCAGTAGTATAGAGAGGAGGGGGCGACTAACGACCTACAATGAGCAGTTCTTC. Amino acid sequence: CASSIERRGRLTTYNEQFF. Combining the CDR3 with reference TRBV19 and TRBJ2-1 gives the whole variable domain DGGITQSPKYLFRKEGQNVTLSCEQNLNHDAMYWYRQDPGQGLRLIYYSQIVNDFQKGDIAEGYSVSREKKESFPLTVTSAQKNPTAFYLCASSIERRGRLTTYNEQFFGPGTRLTVL.

V and J are TRBV5-1 and TRBJ1-4; tentatively, D is TRBD1 (5 bases). The CDR3 has 14 amino acids. From germline, CDR1 is SGHRS and CDR2 YFSETQ. The V end lost 1 base, the J end lost 7 bases, and 11 bases lay between the germline ends. CDR3 in amino acids: CASSLNQGSEKLFF. The DNA of the CDR3 is TGCGCCAGCAGCTTGAATCAGGGTAGTGAAAAACTGTTTTTT.

The chain recombines TRBV28 with TRBJ2-3; possible D gene TRBD2, 6 bases. CDR3 length equals 17 residues. The V end was cut by 2 bases, the J end by 0 bases, with 15 bases between. In germline, CDR1 is MDHEN, CDR2 SYDVKM. CDR3: CASSLPPDGSSTDTQYF. In DNA form, the CDR3 reads TGTGCCAGCAGTTTACCTCCCGACGGGAGTAGCACAGATACGCAGTATTTT.

This chain connects TRBV7-9 to TRBJ1-3; no definite D call. Looked up from germline, CDR1 is SEHNR and CDR2 is FQNEAQ (reference sequence). This CDR3 comprises 14 residues. V lost 5 bases and J 2 bases, leaving 10 bases between the germline ends. Written as DNA, the CDR3 is TGTGCCAGCAGCCTGGGGAGGGCTGGAAACACCATATATTTT. This sequence encodes CASSLGRAGNTIYF.

The chain combines TRBV30 with TRBJ1-5; TRBD1 matches at 10 bases. The CDR3 covers 15 residues. CDR1 and CDR2 from the germline V gene are GTSNPN and SVGIG (reference sequence). Unmatched junction bases numbered 2, after V lost 1 base and J lost 2 bases. CDR3 residues: CAWSGGTGGNQPQHF. The CDR3 DNA reads as TGTGCCTGGAGTGGGGGGACAGGGGGCAATCAGCCCCAGCATTTT.

The rearrangement joins TRBV7-3 to TRBJ2-3; 9 bases align to TRBD2. The germline V gene has CDR1 SGHTA and CDR2 FQGTGA. V lost 5 bases and J lost 2; bases outside the gene matches: 5. CDR3 length: 15 residues. The CDR3 protein is CASSKTSGVTDTQYF. The CDR3 DNA reads as TGTGCCAGCAGCAAGACTAGCGGCGTCACAGATACGCAGTATTTT.

As to this clone: A read error may account for a junction end that differs from germline. DNA of the CDR3: TGCGTCAGCAGCCCTAGCGGGGAGAGGCGGCCGTACTATGGCTACACCTTC. Translation: CVSSPSGERRPYYGYTF. J is TRBJ1-2 and V is TRBV4-1; D is ambiguous. Germline V gives CDR1 MGHRA, CDR2 YSYEKL. The CDR3 sequence is 17 residues long.